This T cell receptor (beta chain) was retrieved from a study of CD8 T cells in Susac syndrome. With random hexamers, reverse transcription was performed on about 0.5 to 1 ug of RNA. The amplification used immunoSEQ multiplex PCR on TCR beta CDR3; it spanned 54 Vbeta and 13 Jbeta. One entry per CDR3 protein, called by TCRdb with MiXCR from the immunoSEQ multiplex PCR reads. The sample records some 400,000 distinct CDR3 sequences, approximately 89% being singletons. Germline loops: CDR1 MNHEY, CDR2 SVGAGI. The CDR3 consists of 16 residues. With 0 bases clipped from V and 4 bases from J, the junction kept 3 bases outside the gene matches. The study used treatment-naive patients who had stable or active relapsing-remitting disease as multiple sclerosis controls.

The TCR sequence derives from a human donor with multiple sclerosis. Material: CD8+ T cells from PBMCs. V is TRBV6-5 and J is TRBJ2-2, with 9 bases that match TRBD2. As DNA, the CDR3 is TGTGCCAGCAGTTACTCAGCGGGGGGTTCCACCGGGGAGCTGTTTTTT. This translates into CASSYSAGGSTGELFF.